This T cell receptor (beta chain) was captured in a study of CD8 T cells in ankylosing spondylitis. There are many counts of this clonotype. Its antigen is not identified. This CDR3 is built from 19 residues. The V gene end was trimmed by 7 bases and the J gene end by 0 bases; junction bases not matched to a gene: 12. Germline CDR1 SNHLY, CDR2 FYNNEI. Quantitative 5'-RACE with molecular barcodes generated TCR beta libraries. Each CDR3 protein is one row after TCRdb ran MiXCR on the 5' RACE reads. In the table there are approximately 550,000 distinct CDR3 sequences, about 12% of which are singletons. Study-wide results and caveats: Disease-associated clones were CD8+ and fairly uncommon in peripheral blood. Apparently characteristic of ankylosing spondylitis blood was a TCR beta motif (about 8 highly homologous variants). Previously reported in reactive arthritis synovial fluid and blood were some of the motif variants. The clones that were linked to disease were reported to be significantly enriched in matched synovial fluid samples from ankylosing spondylitis patients.

The TCR sequence derives from a male donor with ankylosing spondylitis. The chain recombines TRBV2 with TRBJ2-1, with 13 nucleotides matching TRBD2. Sequencing used blood, either unsorted or a sorted T cell fraction (not recorded which). The CDR3 loop is CASTLGGLAGLSSYNEQFF. The CDR3, as DNA: TGTGCCAGCACTCTGGGGGGACTAGCGGGACTAAGCTCCTACAATGAGCAGTTCTTC.